Below are 26 T cell receptor beta chains sequenced from a single sample in a study of glioma-infiltrating T cells after dendritic cell vaccination. Sequencing used immunoSEQ multiplex PCR; TCRdb keeps in-frame clones, though not all of them. The sample consists of approximately 64,000 clones, roughly four fifths of them appearing once. The specimen comprised blood, sampled before dendritic cell vaccination. Receptors were obtained from a human donor with glioblastoma.

The V gene is TRBV5-8, the J gene TRBJ1-5; TRBD1 agrees at 7 bases. The V gene end was trimmed by 0 bases and the J gene end by 2 bases; junction bases not matched to a gene: 2. The CDR3 extends over 15 amino acids. From germline, CDR1 is SGHTS and CDR2 YDEGEE. As DNA, the CDR3 is TGTGCCAGCAGCTTGGGACAGGGAGGCAATCAGCCCCAGCATTTT. It yields the protein CASSLGQGGNQPQHF.

The genes are TRBV4-2 and TRBJ2-2; TRBD2 might be the D (5 bases). The CDR3 covers 18 residues. CDR1 and CDR2 (germline): LGHNA, YNFKEQ. The V gene lost 0 bases and the J gene lost 2 bases, with 16 bases spanning the gap. CDR3 nucleotide sequence: TGTGCCAGCAGCCAAGAAGTGGGGTTTACTAGTAACACCGGGGAGCTGTTTTTT. Translating it yields CASSQEVGFTSNTGELFF.

The chain is built from TRBV7-2 and TRBJ2-3; D perhaps matches TRBD2 (7 bases). There are 15 residues in the CDR3. V lost 3 bases to trimming and J lost 4 bases, with 14 bases between them. Germline values: CDR1 SGHTA, CDR2 FQGNSA. CDR3 in amino acids: CASSFGGGLADTQYF. The CDR3 nucleotides read TGTGCCAGCAGCTTTGGGGGGGGGCTAGCAGATACGCAGTATTTT.

This clone was seen repeatedly, ten times or more. The chain carries TRBV5-1 and TRBJ1-1; D uncertain. V was shortened by 3 bases and J by 5 bases, with 14 bases between the two germline ends. CDR3 length: 14 amino acids. CDR1 is SGHRS and CDR2 is YFSETQ in the germline V gene. CDR3 protein: CASSYRVLRTEAFF. In DNA form, the CDR3 reads TGCGCCAGCAGCTACCGGGTTCTGAGGACTGAAGCTTTCTTT.

This chain uses TRBV11-2 with TRBJ1-2; D is perhaps TRBD1 (5 bases). In germline, CDR1 is SGHAT, CDR2 FQNNGV. The CDR3 runs 16 residues. Trimming removed 1 base at V and 7 bases at J, with 19 bases between. The CDR3 DNA reads as TGTGCCAGCAGCTTAGTGGGGGGGACCCACAGGAGTGGCTACACCTTC. Its protein is CASSLVGGTHRSGYTF.

This chain links TRBV10-2 with TRBJ2-2; possibly TRBD1 for D (6 bases). The CDR3 runs to 16 residues. Per germline, CDR1 WSHSY and CDR2 SAAADI. V was pared by 4 bases and J by 7 bases, with 19 bases between. The CDR3 bases are TGCGCCAGCAGTGTAGTCGCTTCAGGGGAAGGCGGGGAGCTGTTTTTT. Protein: CASSVVASGEGGELFF.

The J gene is TRBJ2-2, the V gene TRBV5-1, with a possible D match to TRBD1 (6 bases). The CDR3 runs 14 residues. The V end lost 4 bases, the J end lost 8 bases, and 15 bases lay between the germline ends. Germline CDR1 SGHRS, CDR2 YFSETQ. This CDR3 reads CASSRTRGAGELFF. The CDR3 DNA sequence: TGCGCCAGCAGCCGGACCAGGGGCGCGGGGGAGCTGTTTTTT.

This clone was found once. J is TRBJ2-4 and V is TRBV6-5; 10 bases fit TRBD2. The CDR3 sequence is 14 residues long. Looked up from germline, CDR1 is MNHEY and CDR2 is SVGAGI. J was trimmed by 7 bases and V by 6 bases; bases with no gene match: 6. In DNA form, the CDR3 reads TGTGCCAGCAGCCAAGCGGGGGGGCCGAACATTCAGTACTTC. Translation gives CASSQAGGPNIQYF.

The CDR3 bases are TGTGCCAGCAGTTTCTTAAACACTGAAGCTTTCTTT. Residues: CASSFLNTEAFF. The rearrangement links TRBV28 to TRBJ1-1; D remains unclear. Looked up from germline, CDR1 is MDHEN and CDR2 is SYDVKM. There are 12 residues in the CDR3. V shed 3 bases and J shed 2 bases, with 4 bases lying between them.

The chain has TRBV7-2 and TRBJ1-2; 7 nucleotides line up with TRBD1. This CDR3 region has 13 residues. V was pared by 4 bases and J by 4 bases, with 3 bases of the junction left unmatched. Germline V gives CDR1 SGHTA, CDR2 FQGNSA. CDR3 sequence: CASSSRQGYGYTF. CDR3 DNA: TGTGCCAGCAGCTCTCGACAGGGCTATGGCTACACCTTC.

The chain has TRBV5-1 and TRBJ1-6; tentative D call: TRBD1 (6 bases). Germline V gene data show CDR1 as SGHRS and CDR2 as YFSETQ. V lost 0 bases to trimming and J lost 6 bases, with 13 bases between them. This CDR3 comprises 16 residues. For the CDR3, the DNA is TGCGCCAGCAGCTTGGGGGTGGGGACATTTAATTCACCCCTCCACTTT. It codes for CASSLGVGTFNSPLHF. Complete variable domain (other parts from reference TRBV5-1 and TRBJ1-6): KAGVTQTPRYLIKTRGQQVTLSCSPISGHRSVSWYQQTPGQGLQFLFEYFSETQRNKGNFPGRFSGRQFSNSRSEMNVSTLELGDSALYLCASSLGVGTFNSPLHFGNGTRLTVT.

V usage is TRBV7-8 and J usage is TRBJ2-7; 8 bases fit TRBD2. Germline V CDR1 and CDR2: SGHVS, FQNEAQ. This CDR3 region has 14 residues. The V and J ends lost 7 bases and 4 bases, in that order; junction bases with no gene match: 9. Written as DNA, the CDR3 is TGTGCCAGCAACTACGGGGGGGGAGGGTACGAGCAGTACTTC. Amino acids: CASNYGGGGYEQYF.

The CDR3 loop reads CASSPSGVGTEAFF. CDR3 coding DNA: TGTGCCAGCAGCCCTTCAGGGGTTGGCACTGAAGCTTTCTTT. The chain recombines TRBV7-8 with TRBJ1-1, with a tentative D call TRBD1 (6 bases). There are 14 residues in the CDR3. V lost 5 bases and J lost 4, with 14 bases in between. Germline CDR1 reads SGHVS; CDR2 reads FQNEAQ.

This sequence joins TRBV4-1 and TRBJ2-7, with TRBD2 identical over 9 bases. With 0 bases clipped from V and 7 bases from J, the junction kept 10 bases outside the gene matches. This CDR3 contains 16 residues. In germline, CDR1 is MGHRA, CDR2 YSYEKL. CDR3 residues: CASSQEALAGSGEQYF. The CDR3, as DNA: TGCGCCAGCAGCCAAGAGGCCCTAGCGGGGTCTGGGGAGCAGTACTTC.

The CDR3 DNA is TGTGCCAGCAGTGTGGCAGGGGGCCCCTATAGCAATCAGCCCCAGCATTTT. Amino acid sequence: CASSVAGGPYSNQPQHF. This chain links TRBV6-1 with TRBJ1-5; 8 bases fit TRBD1. The CDR3 length is 17 residues. The germline V gene has CDR1 MNHNS and CDR2 SASEGT. V lost 4 bases, J lost 0 bases, and 8 bases stayed unmatched.

V and J are TRBV7-8 and TRBJ1-4; D remains unclear. Germline V CDR1 and CDR2: SGHVS, FQNEAQ. The CDR3 length is 16 residues. The V and J ends lost 6 bases and 0 bases respectively, with 14 bases between them. The CDR3 reads CASRMNGKSTNEKLFF. The CDR3 DNA reads as TGTGCCAGCAGGATGAATGGCAAGTCAACTAATGAAAAACTGTTTTTT.

This clone is categorized as medium-sized (0.01 to 0.1%). This rearrangement joins TRBV19 to TRBJ1-5; a weak D match, TRBD1 (5 bases). Trimming shortened V by 5 bases and J by 5 bases, and 7 bases separated the two germline ends. The germline V gene has CDR1 LNHDA and CDR2 SQIVND (reference sequence). This CDR3 is 12 amino acids long. The CDR3 is CASSFRDQPQHF. The CDR3 region has the DNA TGTGCCAGTAGTTTCAGGGATCAGCCCCAGCATTTT.

The V and J genes are TRBV7-8 and TRBJ2-1; 10 positions agree with TRBD1. V lost 2 bases, J lost 5 bases, and 3 bases stayed unmatched. The V gene's germline CDR1 is SGHVS and CDR2 FQNEAQ. This CDR3 is 15 amino acids long. CDR3 nucleotides: TGTGCCAGCAGCTTAAGGGACAGGGGCCACAATGAGCAGTTCTTC. Amino acid sequence: CASSLRDRGHNEQFF.

This clone was seen at least ten times. V is TRBV4-1 and J is TRBJ2-1; D possibly corresponds to TRBD2 (5 bases). This CDR3 region has 17 residues. The germline V and J ends were trimmed by 0 bases and 0 bases, with 12 bases remaining between them. The germline V gene has CDR1 MGHRA and CDR2 YSYEKL. The CDR3 spells CASSQEGEGYSYNEQFF. The CDR3 nucleotides are TGCGCCAGCAGCCAAGAGGGAGAGGGATACTCCTACAATGAGCAGTTCTTC.

The V gene is TRBV4-1, the J gene TRBJ1-4; no definite D call. The CDR3 has 12 amino acids. The germline V gene has CDR1 MGHRA and CDR2 YSYEKL. Trimming took 6 bases from V and 8 from J, leaving 10 bases between them. CDR3 amino acids: CASSYNWEKLFF. CDR3 DNA sequence: TGCGCCAGCAGTTACAATTGGGAAAAACTGTTTTTT.

This clone showed up just a few times. This rearrangement joins TRBV10-1 to TRBJ2-7; tentative D call: TRBD1 (5 bases). Trimming removed 2 bases from V and 1 base from J, with 12 bases in between. CDR3 length equals 15 residues. Germline V gene data show CDR1 as WNHNN and CDR2 as SYGVQD (reference sequence). For the CDR3, the DNA is TGCGCCAGCAGTGAGCACAAGGGGAATTCCTACGAGCAGTACTTC. The encoded protein is CASSEHKGNSYEQYF.

The DNA of the CDR3 is TGTGCCAGCAGCTTACAAGGGGGCCAGGGCTACGAGCAGTACTTC. Encoded protein: CASSLQGGQGYEQYF. The chain is built from TRBV7-6 and TRBJ2-7, with TRBD1 matching 7 bases. V trimming: 2 bases; J trimming: 3 bases; junction bases outside the gene matches: 7. The CDR3 covers 15 residues. CDR1 and CDR2 (germline): SGHVS, FNYEAQ. Full variable domain (remainder filled in from reference TRBV7-6 and TRBJ2-7): GAGVSQSPRYKVTKRGQDVALRCDPISGHVSLYWYRQALGQGPEFLTYFNYEAQQDKSGLPNDRFSAERPEGSISTLTIQRTEQRDSAMYRCASSLQGGQGYEQYFGPGTRLTVT.

The chain joins TRBV2 to TRBJ2-5, with TRBD2 matching 14 bases. From germline, CDR1 is SNHLY and CDR2 FYNNEI. V was clipped by 4 bases and J by 2 bases; unmatched bases: 3. CDR3 length: 16 residues. CDR3 nucleotides: TGTGCCAGCAGTGGGACTAGCGGGGGGATGCAAGAGACCCAGTACTTC. Translation gives CASSGTSGGMQETQYF.

V usage is TRBV27 and J usage is TRBJ1-2; a possible D gene is TRBD1 (5 bases). The germline gives CDR1 MNHEY, CDR2 SMNVEV (reference sequence). Trimming pared 1 base from V and 7 bases from J, leaving 19 bases between. There are 16 residues in the CDR3. In nucleotides, the CDR3 is TGTGCCAGCAGTTTATGGGCCGTCGTCGGGGGTTCTGGCTACACCTTC. As protein: CASSLWAVVGGSGYTF.

This clone appeared once. This chain joins TRBV28 and TRBJ1-2, with a weak D call TRBD1 (6 bases). The V and J ends lost 4 bases and 7 bases respectively, with 16 bases between them. The CDR3 loop spans 14 amino acids. CDR1 is MDHEN and CDR2 is SYDVKM in the germline V gene. The CDR3 bases are TGTGCCAGCAGTTGGGGCAGGGGTCAATCTGGCTACACCTTC. Protein: CASSWGRGQSGYTF.

The chain joins TRBV5-1 to TRBJ2-7, with D possibly TRBD2 on 6 matching bases. Germline CDR1 reads SGHRS; CDR2 reads YFSETQ. The CDR3 has 15 amino acids. V was clipped by 3 bases and J by 1 base, with 14 bases between them. The DNA of the CDR3 is TGCGCCAGCAGCTCGTCGGGACTCGTATCCTACGAGCAGTACTTC. Its protein product is CASSSSGLVSYEQYF.